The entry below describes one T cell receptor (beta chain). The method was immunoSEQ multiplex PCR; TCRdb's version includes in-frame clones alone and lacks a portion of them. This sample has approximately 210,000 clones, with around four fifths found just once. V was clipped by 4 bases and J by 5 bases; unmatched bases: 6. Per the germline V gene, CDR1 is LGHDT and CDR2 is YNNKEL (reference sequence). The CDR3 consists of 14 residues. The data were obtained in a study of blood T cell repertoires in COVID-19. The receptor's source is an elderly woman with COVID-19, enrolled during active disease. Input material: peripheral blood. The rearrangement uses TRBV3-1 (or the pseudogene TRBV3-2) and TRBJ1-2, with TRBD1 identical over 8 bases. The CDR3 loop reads CASSPQTGEYGYTF. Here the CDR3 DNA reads TGTGCCAGCAGCCCGCAGACAGGGGAATATGGCTACACCTTC.